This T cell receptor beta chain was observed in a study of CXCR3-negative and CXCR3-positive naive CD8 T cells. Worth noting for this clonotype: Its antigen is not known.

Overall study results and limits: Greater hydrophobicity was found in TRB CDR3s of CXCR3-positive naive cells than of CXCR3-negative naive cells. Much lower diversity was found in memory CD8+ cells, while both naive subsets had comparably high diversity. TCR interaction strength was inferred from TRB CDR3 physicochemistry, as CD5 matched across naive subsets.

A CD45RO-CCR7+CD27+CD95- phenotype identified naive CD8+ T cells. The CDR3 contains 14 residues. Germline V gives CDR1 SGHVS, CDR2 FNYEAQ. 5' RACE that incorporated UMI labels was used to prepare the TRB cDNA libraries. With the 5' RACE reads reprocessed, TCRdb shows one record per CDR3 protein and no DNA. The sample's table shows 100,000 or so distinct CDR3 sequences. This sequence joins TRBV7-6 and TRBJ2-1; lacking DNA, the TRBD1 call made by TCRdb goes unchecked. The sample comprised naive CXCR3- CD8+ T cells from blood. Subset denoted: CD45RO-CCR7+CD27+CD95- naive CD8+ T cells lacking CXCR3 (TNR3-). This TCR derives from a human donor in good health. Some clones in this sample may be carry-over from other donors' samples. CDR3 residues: CASSLDARAYEQFF.